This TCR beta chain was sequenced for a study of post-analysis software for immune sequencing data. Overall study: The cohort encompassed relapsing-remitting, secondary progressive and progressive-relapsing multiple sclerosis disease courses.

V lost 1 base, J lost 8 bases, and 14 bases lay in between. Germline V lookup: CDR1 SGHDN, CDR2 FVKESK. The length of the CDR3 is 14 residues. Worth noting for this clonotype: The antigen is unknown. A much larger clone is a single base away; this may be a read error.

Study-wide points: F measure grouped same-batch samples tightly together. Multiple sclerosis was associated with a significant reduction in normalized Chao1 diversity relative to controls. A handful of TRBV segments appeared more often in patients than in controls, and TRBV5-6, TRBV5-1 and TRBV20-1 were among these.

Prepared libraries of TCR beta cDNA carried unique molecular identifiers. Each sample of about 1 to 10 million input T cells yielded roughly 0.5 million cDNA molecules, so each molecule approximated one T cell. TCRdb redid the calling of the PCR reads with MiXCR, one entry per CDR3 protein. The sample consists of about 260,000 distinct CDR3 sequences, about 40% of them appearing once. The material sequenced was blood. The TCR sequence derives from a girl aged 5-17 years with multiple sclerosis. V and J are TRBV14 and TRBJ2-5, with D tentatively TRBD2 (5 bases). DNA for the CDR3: TGTGCCAGCAGCCAAGTCCCGACTACCGACACCCAGTACTTC. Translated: CASSQVPTTDTQYF.